One sample yielded the 18 T cell receptor beta chains listed below, sequenced in a study of high-grade serous ovarian cancer treatment subgroups (dated by TCRdb to the early 2020s). To prepare the library, the immunoSEQ multiplex PCR assay was applied. TCRdb holds this immuneACCESS table with in-frame rearrangements only. Some clones are missing; in checked studies, unresolved V genes explain under half, and the rest has no known cause. The sample table records 8,800 or so clones; roughly 70% of these occur just once. Together, the top ten hold 10% to 13% of the sample. Collection of tumor samples took place before definitive surgery or chemotherapy. The specimen sequenced was tumor tissue. These TCRs come from a human donor with high-grade serous ovarian cancer.

This sequence joins TRBV6-1 and TRBJ2-3; 10 nucleotides match TRBD1. Germline lookup yields CDR1 MNHNS and CDR2 SASEGT. The CDR3 is 13 residues long. V shed 8 bases and J 4 bases; nucleotides not matched to a gene: 3. As DNA, the CDR3 is TGTGCCAGCCAGGGACAGGGGTCAGATACGCAGTATTTT. Its protein is CASQGQGSDTQYF.

The chain couples TRBV6-9 to TRBJ1-6, with 8 bases identical to TRBD1. This CDR3 comprises 16 residues. Germline CDR1 MNHGY, CDR2 SVAAGI. The CDR3 coding sequence is TGTGCGGGCCCTTCGGAGACAGGGGCCTATAATTCACCCCTCCACTTT. Translating it yields CAGPSETGAYNSPLHF.

The chain combines TRBV19 with TRBJ1-1; TRBD1 aligns across 8 bases. The CDR3 loop spans 13 amino acids. From germline, CDR1 is LNHDA and CDR2 SQIVND (reference sequence). The ends lost 5 bases at V and 4 bases at J; junction bases unmatched: 3. CDR3 sequence reads: CASSVDRVTEAFF. CDR3 nucleotide sequence: TGTGCCAGTAGTGTGGACAGGGTCACTGAAGCTTTCTTT.

This rearrangement joins TRBV2 to TRBJ2-2; no clear D. This CDR3 comprises 14 residues. Germline V CDR1 and CDR2: SNHLY, FYNNEI. Trimming left V 7 bases short and J 0 bases short, with 9 bases between. This CDR3 reads CASTPSPNTGELFF. The CDR3 DNA reads TGTGCCAGCACCCCCTCCCCGAACACCGGGGAGCTGTTTTTT.

V is TRBV6-5 and J is TRBJ2-5; the D is unclear. Germline CDR1 reads MNHEY; CDR2 reads SVGAGI. This CDR3 contains 11 residues. The V end was cut by 5 bases, the J end by 0 bases, with 1 base between. CDR3 DNA: TGTGCCAGCAGTCACCAAGAGACCCAGTACTTC. As protein: CASSHQETQYF.

The V and J genes are TRBV9 and TRBJ2-3; 13 bases fit TRBD2. V shed 4 bases and J 3 bases; nucleotides not matched to a gene: 2. CDR3 length: 15 amino acids. Germline CDR1 and CDR2: SGDLS and YYNGEE. The CDR3 spells CASSRTSGRTDTQYF. The CDR3 bases are TGTGCCAGCAGCCGGACTAGCGGGAGAACAGATACGCAGTATTTT.

This chain links TRBV7-6 with TRBJ2-3; D is unclear. The CDR3 consists of 12 residues. Trimming pared 3 bases from V and 3 bases from J, leaving 4 bases between. The germline gives CDR1 SGHVS, CDR2 FNYEAQ. CDR3 amino acids: CASSLSTDTQYF. The CDR3 region has the DNA TGTGCCAGCAGCTTGAGTACAGATACGCAGTATTTT.

The chain is built from TRBV28 and TRBJ1-2; possible D gene TRBD1, 6 bases. The germline gives CDR1 MDHEN, CDR2 SYDVKM. The CDR3 runs to 16 residues. V was trimmed by 7 bases and J by 5 bases, leaving 23 bases between them. CDR3 region: CASTPGGSISSYGYTF. CDR3 DNA sequence: TGTGCCAGCACTCCCGGGGGCAGCATCTCGTCATATGGCTACACCTTC.

This rearrangement joins TRBV7-1 to TRBJ2-5; 7 nucleotides line up with TRBD1. TRBV7-1 carries the ORF label, with uncertain function. J was trimmed by 5 bases and V by 5 bases; bases with no gene match: 8. The CDR3 consists of 14 residues. The CDR3 DNA reads TGTGCCAGCAGCCCTGGCAGCAGGGGGGAGACCCAGTACTTC. Its translation: CASSPGSRGETQYF.

V usage is TRBV28 and J usage is TRBJ2-6, with D tentatively TRBD1 (5 bases). Trimming left V 3 bases short and J 1 base short, with 10 bases between. This CDR3 has 16 amino acids. Germline V CDR1 and CDR2: MDHEN, SYDVKM. The CDR3 spells CASSFLGDSGANVLTF. In nucleotides, the CDR3 is TGTGCCAGCAGTTTCTTAGGGGATTCTGGGGCCAACGTCCTGACTTTC.

The rearrangement joins TRBV5-1 to TRBJ2-3, with 10 nucleotides matching TRBD2. There are 15 residues in the CDR3. Per germline, CDR1 SGHRS and CDR2 YFSETQ. The V gene end was trimmed by 4 bases and the J gene end by 3 bases; junction bases not matched to a gene: 5. The CDR3 loop is CASSGAGGATDTQYF. Written as DNA, the CDR3 is TGCGCCAGCAGCGGAGCGGGAGGGGCTACAGATACGCAGTATTTT.

The chain is built from TRBV5-1 and TRBJ2-2; D is unresolved. Germline V gene sequence: CDR1 SGHRS, CDR2 YFSETQ. The V gene lost 0 bases and the J gene lost 1 base, with 4 bases spanning the gap. This CDR3 region has 14 residues. CDR3 in amino acids: CASSLGQNTGELFF. DNA of the CDR3: TGCGCCAGCAGCTTGGGGCAGAACACCGGGGAGCTGTTTTTT. Full variable domain (missing parts from reference TRBV5-1 and TRBJ2-2): KAGVTQTPRYLIKTRGQQVTLSCSPISGHRSVSWYQQTPGQGLQFLFEYFSETQRNKGNFPGRFSGRQFSNSRSEMNVSTLELGDSALYLCASSLGQNTGELFFGEGSRLTVL.

This chain uses TRBV11-3 with TRBJ2-3, with 7 nucleotides matching TRBD2. Germline CDR1 and CDR2: SGHNT and YENEEA. V was pared by 4 bases and J by 2 bases, with 6 bases of the junction left unmatched. The CDR3 consists of 15 residues. CDR3 protein: CASSSGTISTDTQYF. DNA for the CDR3: TGTGCCAGCAGCTCCGGGACTATCTCCACAGATACGCAGTATTTT.

This chain uses TRBV11-2 with TRBJ1-1; D may be TRBD1 (6 bases). The germline CDR1 and CDR2 sequences are SGHAT and FQNNGV. This CDR3 is 12 amino acids long. Trimming left V 5 bases short and J 6 bases short, with 10 bases between. For the CDR3, the DNA is TGTGCCAGCAGCCTGGGGGCCCCTGAAGCTTTCTTT. Translating it yields CASSLGAPEAFF.

This clone was found once. This sequence joins TRBV7-2 and TRBJ2-3, with no clear D. V was trimmed by 5 bases and J by 7 bases, leaving 10 bases between them. The CDR3 extends over 12 amino acids. Germline V gene sequence: CDR1 SGHTA, CDR2 FQGNSA. The CDR3: CASSTVQNTQYF. CDR3 nucleotide sequence: TGTGCCAGCAGCACGGTGCAGAATACGCAGTATTTT.

There are a few counts of this clone. The V call is TRBV5-5, the J call TRBJ2-1, with D tentatively TRBD2 (5 bases). Germline CDR1 and CDR2: SGHKS and YYEKEE (reference sequence). Trimming took off 4 bases at V and 7 bases at J, with 21 bases between the two ends. The CDR3 runs 16 residues. The CDR3 DNA is TGTGCCAGCAGCGAGGGAAGGGAGCGGTTCGGGAATGAGCAGTTCTTC. It yields the protein CASSEGRERFGNEQFF.

This chain uses TRBV6-5 with TRBJ2-7, with 9 bases that match TRBD2. The germline gives CDR1 MNHEY, CDR2 SVGAGI. This CDR3 comprises 15 residues. The J segment lost 2 bases and the V segment lost 3 bases, leaving 5 bases of the junction unmatched. Here the CDR3 reads CASSYPPSGTYEQYF. The CDR3 DNA follows: TGTGCCAGCAGTTATCCCCCTAGCGGGACCTACGAGCAGTACTTC.

CDR3 nucleotide sequence: TGTGCCAGCACCACAGGGCGGCGGGAAGCTTTCTTT. Its translation: CASTTGRREAFF. The chain joins TRBV6-1 to TRBJ1-1, with D tentatively TRBD1 (6 bases). The V gene lost 7 bases and the J gene lost 8 bases, with 14 bases spanning the gap. The CDR3 has 12 amino acids. Germline lookup yields CDR1 MNHNS and CDR2 SASEGT.